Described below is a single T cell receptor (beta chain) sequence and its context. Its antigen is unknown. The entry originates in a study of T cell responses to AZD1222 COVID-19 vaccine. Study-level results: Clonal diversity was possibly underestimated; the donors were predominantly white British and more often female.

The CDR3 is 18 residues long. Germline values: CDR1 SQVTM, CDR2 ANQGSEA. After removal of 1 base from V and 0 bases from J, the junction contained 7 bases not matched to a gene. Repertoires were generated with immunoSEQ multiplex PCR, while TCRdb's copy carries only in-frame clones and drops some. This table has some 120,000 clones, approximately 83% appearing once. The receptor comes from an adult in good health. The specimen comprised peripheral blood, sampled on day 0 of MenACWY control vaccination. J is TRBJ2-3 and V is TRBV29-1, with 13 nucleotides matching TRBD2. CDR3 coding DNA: TGCAGCGTTGAAGGGACTAGCGGGGGCTCGTTTAGCACAGATACGCAGTATTTT. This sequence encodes CSVEGTSGGSFSTDTQYF.